This TCR beta chain is from a study of blood T cells in healthy people across ages. Study-wide results and caveats: PBMCs that were unsorted prevented a conclusive naive versus antigen-experienced comparison. Higher diversity and more naive CD4+ cells were features of long-lived donors, compared to aged donors.

Trimming stripped 0 bases from V and 0 bases from J, with 24 bases between. Germline loops: CDR1 KGHSH, CDR2 LQKENI. This CDR3 region has 21 residues. Primed by a sample-barcoded 5' primer and a J-beta primer mix, a second PCR proceeded for 7 to 11 cycles. TCRdb re-called the 5' RACE reads through MiXCR, storing one row per CDR3 protein. The table records over 950,000 distinct CDR3 sequences, 35% to 40% of them present only once. A note on this clonotype: Its antigen is unknown.

V is TRBV18 and J is TRBJ2-1; D may be TRBD1 (5 bases). The receptor's source is a man between 18 and 35 years old in good health. Input material: blood. The CDR3 DNA sequence: TGTGCCAGCTCACCACCGTTGTTCGGCAGGGTAGGGGCGAGCTCCTACAATGAGCAGTTCTTC. Encoded protein: CASSPPLFGRVGASSYNEQFF.